What follows are 30 T cell receptor beta chains derived from one specimen sequenced in a study of precursors of human CD4 cytotoxic T cells (dated by TCRdb to the late 2010s). Sequencing relied on an Illumina MiSeq. Starting from the raw public reads, TCRdb applied fastp trimming at Q25, assembled clones with MiXCR and retained in-frame beta chains. Identical CDR3 protein sequences are pooled into one entry, listed with their most common genes and DNA. The sample table shows around 250 distinct CDR3 sequences, and about 33% are seen once. Less than 65% of the sample goes to the ten largest clones. Bulk UMI-based TCR sequencing was performed on four sorted CD4+ memory subsets (TCM, TEM, IL-7Rhigh TEMRA, IL-7R- TEMRA) to test a precursor-effector relationship among CD4 cytotoxic T cells. Sequencing input: memory CD4+ T cells from blood (PBMCs). Receptors were obtained from a human donor in good health.

In its sample, this clonotype is large. The chain recombines TRBV29-1 with TRBJ2-3, with D possibly matching TRBD2 (6 bases). Trimming removed 5 bases from V and 1 base from J, with 7 bases in between. CDR1 and CDR2 from the germline V gene are SQVTM and ANQGSEA. This CDR3 comprises 12 residues. This chain's CDR3 is CSVTGGTDTQYF. CDR3 DNA: TGCAGCGTTACGGGGGGCACAGATACGCAGTATTTT.

The chain uses TRBV29-1 and TRBJ2-5; D unclear. The V gene lost 7 bases and the J gene lost 2 bases, with 11 bases spanning the gap. Germline CDR1 is SQVTM and CDR2 is ANQGSEA. CDR3 length: 12 amino acids. CDR3 DNA: TGCAGCGGGAGAGGAGTACAAGAGACCCAGTACTTC. As protein: CSGRGVQETQYF.

This chain uses TRBV19 with TRBJ1-1; no clear D gene. The CDR3 consists of 16 residues. Germline CDR1 reads LNHDA; CDR2 reads SQIVND (reference sequence). V lost 7 bases and J lost 4, with 22 bases in between. The CDR3 spells CASTPDPLGSSTEAFF. The CDR3 region has the DNA TGTGCCAGTACCCCGGACCCACTGGGAAGTAGCACTGAAGCTTTCTTT.

By proportion, this clonotype is hyperexpanded. V usage is TRBV2 and J usage is TRBJ2-3; 8 bases are a match to TRBD2. The CDR3 loop spans 16 amino acids. Germline assignment: CDR1 SNHLY and CDR2 FYNNEI. V was pared by 5 bases and J by 2 bases, with 9 bases of the junction left unmatched. The CDR3 loop reads CASSSGSRGNTDTQYF. CDR3 coding DNA: TGTGCCAGCAGTAGCGGGAGTAGAGGGAACACAGATACGCAGTATTTT.

This clonotype occurred a few times. This sequence joins TRBV6-1 and TRBJ1-3; D is unresolved. Per the germline V gene, CDR1 is MNHNS and CDR2 is SASEGT. Between the trimmed V and J ends, which lost 4 bases and 2 bases, there was a span of 9 bases. CDR3 size: 14 residues. Here the CDR3 reads CASSVFWAGNTIYF. The CDR3 nucleotides are TGTGCCAGCAGTGTCTTTTGGGCTGGAAACACCATATATTTT.

This chain links TRBV5-1 with TRBJ2-2; possibly TRBD1 for D (5 bases). V lost 7 bases and J 2 bases, leaving 9 bases between the germline ends. This CDR3 is built from 13 residues. Germline V CDR1 and CDR2: SGHRS, YFSETQ. The CDR3 nucleotides are TGCGCCAGCCAGGGCGGAAACACCGGGGAGCTGTTTTTT. Residues: CASQGGNTGELFF.

In this sample, this clonotype is large. The genes are TRBV6-1 and TRBJ2-7; TRBD2 agrees at 10 bases. CDR3 length: 15 amino acids. Germline V gene data show CDR1 as MNHNS and CDR2 as SASEGT. V lost 4 bases to trimming and J lost 2 bases; unmatched junction nucleotides: 5. CDR3 in DNA: TGTGCCAGCAGTGGGGAGACTAGCGGGCCCTACGAGCAGTACTTC. Encoded protein: CASSGETSGPYEQYF.

Concerning this clonotype: This clone may be a read error of a much larger clone one base away. As the CDR3 is not closed by the conserved phenylalanine or tryptophan, this likely results from a read error. The V call is TRBV12-3 or TRBV12-4, the J call TRBJ1-1; D is undetermined. The CDR3 covers 15 residues. V lost 5 bases and J 1 base, leaving 14 bases between the germline ends. CDR3 in DNA: TGTGCCAGCAGTCTTCAAGGACCGGAGAACACTGAAGCTTTCTTA. Translated: CASSLQGPENTEAFL.

By its share, this clonotype is large. The rearrangement joins TRBV12-3 or TRBV12-4 to TRBJ1-1; 12 bases are a match to TRBD1. The CDR3 runs 14 residues. Trimming removed 5 bases from V and 8 bases from J; junction bases left unmatched: 6. CDR3 nucleotides: TGTGCCAGCAGTACCCCGGGACAGGGGGCAGAAGCTTTCTTT. It encodes CASSTPGQGAEAFF.

The V gene is TRBV3-1, the J gene TRBJ1-1, with no clear D. CDR3 length: 13 amino acids. V was clipped by 4 bases and J by 5 bases, with 11 bases between them. The V gene's germline CDR1 is LGHDT and CDR2 YNNKEL (reference sequence). CDR3 protein: CASSRVGMTEAFF. The CDR3 DNA sequence: TGTGCCAGCAGCCGAGTGGGGATGACTGAAGCTTTCTTT.

By its share, this clonotype is large (0.1 to 1%). This chain uses TRBV5-1 with TRBJ2-7; 8 bases match TRBD1. Germline CDR1 SGHRS, CDR2 YFSETQ. The CDR3 extends over 15 amino acids. V lost 4 bases to trimming and J lost 9 bases; unmatched junction nucleotides: 15. The CDR3 sequence is CASSLGQGNGDSQYF. The CDR3 nucleotides read TGCGCCAGCAGCCTCGGACAGGGAAACGGTGATTCGCAGTACTTC.

CDR3 nucleotides: TGTGCCAGCAGCCAGGCCATCGACAGGGACCCCTACGAGCAGTACTTC. Its translation is CASSQAIDRDPYEQYF. The chain carries TRBV3-1 and TRBJ2-7, with 7 bases aligning to TRBD1. There are 16 residues in the CDR3. Germline CDR1 and CDR2: LGHDT and YNNKEL (reference sequence). J lost 2 bases, V lost 3 bases, and 10 bases had no gene match.

As to this clonotype: This likely stems from a read error, as it lies one base from a far larger clone. The chain recombines TRBV5-1 with TRBJ2-1; tentatively, D is TRBD1 (6 bases). Germline V gene lookup returns CDR1 SGHRS and CDR2 YFSETQ. CDR3 size: 16 residues. V was pared by 4 bases and J by 10 bases, with 24 bases between. The CDR3 nucleotides are TGCGCCAGCAGCCCAGGGACATCATTAACTACCTACGAGCAGTTCTTC. As protein: CASSPGTSLTTYEQFF.

This clonotype is large (0.1 to 1%). The rearrangement joins TRBV20-1 to TRBJ2-7; D remains ambiguous. Germline loops: CDR1 DFQATT, CDR2 SNEGSKA (reference sequence). CDR3 length: 14 residues. The V end lost 0 bases, the J end lost 4 bases, and 13 bases lay between the germline ends. As DNA, the CDR3 is TGCAGTGCTAGAGATCATAAGGGTTATTACGAGCAGTACTTC. It yields the protein CSARDHKGYYEQYF.

This clonotype is large within its sample. The rearrangement joins TRBV5-7 to TRBJ2-7; TRBD1 agrees at 7 bases. TRBV5-7 is an open reading frame whose function is uncertain. Trimming cost V 2 bases and J 2 bases; bases outside gene matches: 10. CDR3 length equals 16 residues. CDR3 amino acids: CASSLTGEKRAYEQYF. In nucleotides, the CDR3 is TGTGCCAGCAGCTTAACAGGGGAGAAAAGGGCCTACGAGCAGTACTTC.

By share, this clonotype counts as large. The chain uses TRBV10-3 and TRBJ2-3, with 8 bases lining up with TRBD1. There are 13 residues in the CDR3. CDR1 is ENHRY, CDR2 SYGVKD, per germline. V lost 10 bases, J lost 2 bases, and 5 bases stayed unmatched. The CDR3 DNA sequence: TGTGCCACTACGGGACAGGCCACAGATACGCAGTATTTT. Its translation is CATTGQATDTQYF.

In its sample, this clonotype ranks as large. V is TRBV29-1 and J is TRBJ2-3, with a tentative D call TRBD1 (6 bases). Germline CDR1 SQVTM, CDR2 ANQGSEA. Trimming removed 1 base at V and 4 bases at J, with 9 bases between. This CDR3 comprises 13 residues. CDR3 DNA sequence: TGCAGCGTTGAAGGACAGGTTCCAGATACGCAGTATTTT. This encodes CSVEGQVPDTQYF.

The V and J genes are TRBV14 and TRBJ2-3; 9 bases match TRBD1. Germline V CDR1 and CDR2: SGHDN, FVKESK. This CDR3 has 14 amino acids. V lost 3 bases to trimming and J lost 4 bases; unmatched junction nucleotides: 2. CDR3 region: CASSQRQGADTQYF. The DNA of the CDR3 is TGTGCCAGCAGCCAGAGACAGGGGGCAGATACGCAGTATTTT.

This clonotype occurred a few times. The CDR3 here is CASRGLAGNGDEQFF. The CDR3 DNA reads TGTGCCAGCAGAGGGTTAGCGGGAAATGGGGATGAGCAGTTCTTC. The chain uses TRBV6-2 or TRBV6-3 and TRBJ2-1, with 8 bases aligning to TRBD2. Trimming took 6 bases from V and 8 from J; bases not matched to a gene: 12. Germline V gene lookup returns CDR1 MNHEY and CDR2 SVGEGT. There are 15 residues in the CDR3.

V gene TRBV20-1 combines with J gene TRBJ2-7; D is undetermined. The V end was cut by 6 bases, the J end by 2 bases, with 14 bases between. The CDR3 is 13 residues long. Germline lookup yields CDR1 DFQATT and CDR2 SNEGSKA (reference sequence). Written as DNA, the CDR3 is TGCAGTGCCCTCTCTGAGGCGGCCTACGAGCAGTACTTC. It codes for CSALSEAAYEQYF.

This clonotype is termed large. The V and J genes are TRBV20-1 and TRBJ2-5; tentative D call: TRBD2 (7 bases). Between the trimmed V and J ends, which lost 6 bases and 4 bases, there was a span of 12 bases. This CDR3 has 12 residues. Germline CDR1 and CDR2: DFQATT and SNEGSKA (reference sequence). CDR3 in DNA: TGCAGTGCGCCGGGGGGCCTAGAGACCCAGTACTTC. Translated, it gives CSAPGGLETQYF.

The chain combines TRBV10-3 with TRBJ2-3; D unclear. Trimming removed 11 bases at V and 1 base at J, with 13 bases between. Germline V lookup: CDR1 ENHRY, CDR2 SYGVKD. The CDR3 has 13 amino acids. CDR3 in amino acids: CASLQQGTDTQYF. CDR3 bases: TGTGCCTCTCTCCAGCAAGGCACAGATACGCAGTATTTT.

In its sample, this clonotype ranks as large. The chain employs TRBV4-3 and TRBJ2-1, with 8 bases aligning to TRBD1. The germline V gene has CDR1 LGHNA and CDR2 YSLEER. The junction had 1 base not matched to a gene; V was cut back by 1 base and J by 8 bases. The CDR3 extends over 13 amino acids. For the CDR3, the DNA is TGCGCCAGCAGCCAAGCAGGGGGCGATGAGCAGTTCTTC. This sequence encodes CASSQAGGDEQFF.

Points on this clonotype: Being one base from a much bigger clone, this may be a read error. V is TRBV29-1 and J is TRBJ2-2; D is perhaps TRBD2 (5 bases). Trimming cost V 3 bases and J 1 base, with 9 bases left between them. The CDR3 contains 14 residues. Germline CDR1 SQVTM, CDR2 ANQGSEA. CDR3 bases: TGCAGCGTTGACGGACGGGGGAACACCGGGGAGCTGTTTTTT. Translating gives CSVDGRGNTGELFF.

In its sample, this clonotype ranks as large. V is TRBV18 and J is TRBJ1-1, with 7 nucleotides matching TRBD1. In germline, CDR1 is KGHSH, CDR2 LQKENI. V dropped 3 bases and J dropped 4; count of bases not matched to a gene: 8. CDR3 length: 15 residues. The CDR3: CASSPGRGPGTEAFF. DNA for the CDR3: TGTGCCAGCTCACCTGGTAGGGGGCCCGGCACTGAAGCTTTCTTT.

By frequency in the sample, this clonotype is large. The chain carries TRBV5-1 and TRBJ2-3; D ambiguous. Trimming pared 5 bases from V and 3 bases from J, leaving 13 bases between. CDR3 size: 14 residues. The germline V gene has CDR1 SGHRS and CDR2 YFSETQ. This chain's CDR3 is CASRTEIGTDTQYF. As DNA, the CDR3 is TGCGCCAGCAGGACGGAAATAGGAACAGATACGCAGTATTTT.

Within the sample, this clonotype is large (0.1 to 1%). The chain couples TRBV7-9 to TRBJ1-6, with D tentatively TRBD1 (5 bases). CDR3 length: 11 residues. Trimming pared 6 bases from V and 14 bases from J, leaving 11 bases between. Germline CDR1 and CDR2: SEHNR and FQNEAQ (reference sequence). The CDR3 sequence is CASSPGQTLHF. The DNA for the CDR3 is TGTGCCAGCAGTCCAGGGCAAACCCTCCACTTT.

This clonotype was found a few times. V and J are TRBV7-8 and TRBJ2-1, with 14 positions matching TRBD2. There are 14 residues in the CDR3. The J segment lost 10 bases and the V segment lost 4 bases, leaving 3 bases of the junction unmatched. CDR1 is SGHVS and CDR2 is FQNEAQ in the germline V gene. The CDR3 spells CASSSRTSGREQFF. Written as DNA, the CDR3 is TGTGCCAGCAGCTCCAGGACTAGCGGGAGGGAGCAGTTCTTC.

This clonotype is termed hyperexpanded. The chain couples TRBV28 to TRBJ1-5, with TRBD1 as a possible D gene (5 bases). CDR3 length: 14 residues. Germline CDR1 reads MDHEN; CDR2 reads SYDVKM. Trimming took off 5 bases at V and 2 bases at J, with 10 bases between the two ends. The CDR3 nucleotides read TGTGCCAGCAGTCCCGGCAGGGGCAATCAGCCCCAGCATTTT. Its translation: CASSPGRGNQPQHF.

This clonotype is judged large. The rearrangement joins TRBV28 to TRBJ2-3; D call uncertain. The CDR3 consists of 14 residues. CDR1 and CDR2 (germline): MDHEN, SYDVKM. V was clipped by 8 bases and J by 1 base, with 13 bases between them. The DNA of the CDR3 is TGTGCCAGCCAGTTGAACTGGGGCACAGATACGCAGTATTTT. Translation: CASQLNWGTDTQYF.